These T cell receptor beta chains were read from a single sample in a study of identical twins. TCRdb re-derived calls from the 5' RACE reads in MiXCR, one entry per CDR3 protein. The table includes 1,800,000 or so distinct CDR3 sequences, less than 35% detected once. Sequences were obtained from cord blood. All receptors come from a newborn girl in good health. Both conserved end residues are part of each CDR3. The D gene is left open where the match is weak. Only part of the rows carry a size: once, few, many, or a class if the clone is expanded.

D,V,J,size,DNA,CDR3
TRBD2,TRBV11-2,TRBJ2-3,many,TGTGCCAGCAGCTTATCGCGGGGGTTCACAGATACGCAGTATTTT,CASSLSRGFTDTQYF
NA,TRBV7-2,TRBJ2-1,NA,TGTGCCAGCAGTATGGCGGGGACTCTGCACAATGAGCAGTTCTTC,CASSMAGTLHNEQFF
NA,TRBV20-1,TRBJ2-4,many,TGCAGTGCTGGTAGCGACGGCAGGCTCAAAAACATTCAGTACTTC,CSAGSDGRLKNIQYF
TRBD2,TRBV28,TRBJ2-5,few,TGTGCCAGCAGACCTGGGACTAGCGGGATTGGCCAGTACTTC,CASRPGTSGIGQYF
NA,TRBV6-5,TRBJ1-4,NA,TGTGCCAGCAGTTACGAGACGAACCCCCGTCCGCCGGCGGCAACTAATGAAAAACTGTTTTTT,CASSYETNPRPPAATNEKLFF
TRBD1,TRBV7-9,TRBJ1-1,NA,TGTGCCAGCAGCCCGGACAGGGGCGTAATAAACACTGAAGCTTTCTTT,CASSPDRGVINTEAFF
TRBD2,TRBV20-1,TRBJ2-1,NA,TGCAGTGCTCCGGGACTAGCGGGAGGGCCTAGGGATGAGCAGTTCTTC,CSAPGLAGGPRDEQFF
TRBD2,TRBV6-1,TRBJ2-1,NA,TGTGCCAGCAGTGAATGGACTAACGGACTAGCGGTCTACAATGAGCAGTTCTTC,CASSEWTNGLAVYNEQFF
NA,TRBV13,TRBJ2-7,NA,TGTGCCAGCAGCTTGTCTCGACTGTTCTACGAGCAGTACTTC,CASSLSRLFYEQYF
TRBD1,TRBV24-1,TRBJ2-7,few,TGTGCCACCAGTGATCCGCAGAGGGGGCAGTACGAGCAGTACTTC,CATSDPQRGQYEQYF
TRBD1,TRBV28,TRBJ1-6,NA,TGTGCCAGCAGTTTTACAGGGGGCGAGAATTCACCCCTCCACTTT,CASSFTGGENSPLHF
TRBD2,TRBV3-1,TRBJ2-1,NA,TGTGCCAGCAGCCAGGGATTACTAGCGCTCTCCTACAATGAGCAGTTCTTC,CASSQGLLALSYNEQFF
TRBD1,TRBV12-3/TRBV12-4,TRBJ1-5,NA,TGTGCCAGCAGTGGGACAGGGGGCTTGCATCAGCCCCAGCATTTT,CASSGTGGLHQPQHF
NA,TRBV7-2,TRBJ1-4,NA,TGTGCCAGCAGCTTAGTTGGAGGATCAGGGGAAAAACTGTTTTTT,CASSLVGGSGEKLFF
TRBD2,TRBV12-3/TRBV12-4,TRBJ2-1,NA,TGTGCCAGCAGGTTCCTGATCCTAGCGGGAGGGTGGAATGAGCAGTTCTTC,CASRFLILAGGWNEQFF
TRBD2,TRBV12-3/TRBV12-4,TRBJ2-3,many,TGTGCCAGCAGATGGACTAGCGGGGGGGCAGATACGCAGTATTTT,CASRWTSGGADTQYF
TRBD2,TRBV7-2,TRBJ2-3,few,TGTGCCAGCAGCTTAGCGGGGGGGAGAATTGATACGCAGTATTTT,CASSLAGGRIDTQYF